The rows below give T cell receptor beta chains drawn from one sample of a study of sequential checkpoint blockade in melanoma. Using immunoSEQ multiplex PCR, the repertoire was profiled, and TCRdb retains in-frame clones only, with some absent. The sample carries under 15,000 clones, over 60% recorded once. This specimen consisted of CD8+ T cells sorted from blood (inferred from file names), obtained from a patient given nivolumab and ipilimumab in sequence. The receptors shown here come from a human donor with melanoma. CDR3s include the opening cysteine and the closing phenylalanine or tryptophan.

j_call,v_call,cdr3_length,cdr3_aa
TRBJ1-5,TRBV2,14,CASRAQGTNQPQHF
TRBJ2-7,TRBV27,16,CASSLIGGVLGYEQYF
TRBJ1-6,TRBV27,17,CASMAGKKKSYGSPLHF
TRBJ1-2,TRBV30,15,CAWSETGHSNYGYTF
TRBJ2-3,TRBV6-5,15,CASSYRTNRRDTQYF
TRBJ2-7,TRBV28,12,CASSLEGFEQYF
TRBJ1-2,TRBV11-2,16,CASSLAGGYPNYGYTF
TRBJ1-2,TRBV7-9,12,CASSLAGNGYTF
TRBJ2-4,TRBV7-2,16,CASSPPGASPKNIQYF
TRBJ2-7,TRBV28,12,CASRPGLGEEYF
TRBJ2-3,TRBV6-1,15,CASSESSGGTDTQYF
TRBJ1-1,TRBV30,13,CAWSVAGYTEAFF
TRBJ1-5,TRBV7-9,14,CASSRTYSNQPQHF
TRBJ1-1,TRBV5-6,16,CASSLEGDRVNTEAFF
TRBJ2-6,TRBV13,18,CASSPTKRVQSRANVLTF
TRBJ2-1,TRBV9,13,CASGGGLDNEQFF
TRBJ2-7,TRBV29-1,14,CSVEGQGAEYEQYF
TRBJ2-7,TRBV29-1,11,CSVGGDYEQYF
TRBJ2-5,TRBV10-3,14,CAISMDSSEETQYF
TRBJ1-2,TRBV2,12,CASGDSYYGYTF
TRBJ1-2,TRBV6-5,13,CASSYAGEGGYTF
TRBJ2-2,TRBV7-6,16,CASSLSGGTDTGELFF
TRBJ2-1,TRBV5-1,20,CASSFGTSGTAAVDYNEQFF
TRBJ1-3,TRBV6-1,17,CASSVASTGFSGNTIYF
TRBJ2-7,TRBV6-1,14,CASSVGGGIYEQYF
TRBJ1-2,TRBV2,15,CASSELRPTGRGYTF
TRBJ1-1,TRBV19,14,CASSLMGANTEAFF
TRBJ1-2,TRBV9,14,CASSTEGDLYGYTF
TRBJ2-5,TRBV4-2,14,CASSQRAGRETQYF
TRBJ2-7,TRBV28,22,CASSSSRDRDGYLSVGSYEQYF
TRBJ1-2,TRBV6-1,14,CASSDRGDYYGYTF
TRBJ2-3,TRBV2,14,CASTGTGFSDTQYF
TRBJ1-4,TRBV19,15,CASTATPATNEKLFF
TRBJ2-1,TRBV10-2,15,CASSEATGGTDEQFF
TRBJ2-7,TRBV7-6,13,CASSLGEEYEQYF
TRBJ2-5,TRBV7-9,15,CASSSKLAFEETQYF
TRBJ1-2,TRBV19,15,CASSNTGTGRYGYTF
TRBJ2-5,TRBV5-6,14,CASSTGTGQETQYF
TRBJ1-1,TRBV5-1,15,CASSWTGGTLTEAFF
TRBJ1-6,TRBV5-5,17,CASSGTPGQEYNSPLHF
TRBJ1-2,TRBV4-2,15,CASSQDRQLHYGYTF
TRBJ2-7,TRBV11-2,16,CASLKVDGTGLREQYF
TRBJ2-7,TRBV28,16,CASTSWTGLLGGEQYF
TRBJ2-7,TRBV11-2,12,CASSFATYEQYF
TRBJ1-1,TRBV5-1,14,CASSFRDRDTEAFF
TRBJ2-3,TRBV28,19,CASSPTGREGPVGPDTQYF
TRBJ2-7,TRBV19,14,CASSSRTGTYEQYF
TRBJ2-5,TRBV28,15,CASSSGTGVTETQYF
TRBJ1-1,TRBV19,13,CASSWGVSTEAFF
TRBJ2-7,TRBV7-2,14,CASSFVGTLYEQYF
TRBJ2-7,TRBV9,13,CASSVAGGSEQYF
TRBJ1-2,TRBV30,14,CAWSVPGGYYGYTF
TRBJ2-7,TRBV27,18,CASSLSGFPGTGTYEQYF
TRBJ2-5,TRBV21-1,12,CASSVGEETQYF
TRBJ1-1,TRBV19,16,CASSTGRQGPNTEAFF
TRBJ2-1,TRBV28,15,CASSWGTSGRNEQFF
TRBJ2-6,TRBV4-1,16,CASSPESTSGANVLTF
TRBJ1-1,TRBV9,15,CASSARTSMNTEAFF
TRBJ1-1,TRBV30,13,CAWSGTGVTEAFF